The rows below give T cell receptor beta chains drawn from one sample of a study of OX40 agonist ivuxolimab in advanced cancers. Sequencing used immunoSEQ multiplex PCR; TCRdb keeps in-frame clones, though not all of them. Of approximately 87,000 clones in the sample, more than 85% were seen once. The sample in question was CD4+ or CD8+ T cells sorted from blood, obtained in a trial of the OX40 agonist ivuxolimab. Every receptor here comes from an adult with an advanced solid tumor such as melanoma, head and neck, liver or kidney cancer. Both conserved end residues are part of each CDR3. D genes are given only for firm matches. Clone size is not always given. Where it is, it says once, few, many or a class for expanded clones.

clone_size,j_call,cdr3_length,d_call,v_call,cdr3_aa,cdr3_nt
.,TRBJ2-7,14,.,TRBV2,CASSEADPSYEQYF,TGTGCCAGCAGTGAAGCAGACCCTTCCTACGAGCAGTACTTC
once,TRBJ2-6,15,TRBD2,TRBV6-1,CASTSGRNGANVLTF,TGTGCCAGCACGAGCGGGAGGAATGGGGCCAACGTCCTGACTTTC
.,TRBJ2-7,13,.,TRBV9,CASSVGEGYEQYF,TGTGCCAGCAGCGTAGGAGAGGGCTACGAGCAGTACTTC
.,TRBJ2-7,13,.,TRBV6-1,CASLQVPGVEQYF,TGTGCCAGTTTACAGGTCCCTGGGGTGGAGCAGTACTTC
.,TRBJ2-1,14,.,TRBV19,CASSRASSYNEQFF,TGTGCCAGTTCCAGGGCGAGCTCCTACAATGAGCAGTTCTTC
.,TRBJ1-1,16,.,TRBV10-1,CASSESPLGGGTEAFF,TGCGCCAGCAGTGAGTCTCCTCTGGGGGGCGGCACTGAAGCTTTCTTT
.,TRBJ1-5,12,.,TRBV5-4,CASSLGREPQHF,TGTGCCAGCAGCTTGGGGCGTGAGCCCCAGCATTTT
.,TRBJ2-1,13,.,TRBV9,CASSSSSYNEQFF,TGTGCCAGCAGCTCTTCCTCCTACAATGAGCAGTTCTTC
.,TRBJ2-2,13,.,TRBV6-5,CASSYRGTGELFF,TGTGCCAGCAGTTACAGGGGGACCGGGGAGCTGTTTTTT
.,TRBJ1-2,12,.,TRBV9,CASSGTEYGYTF,TGTGCCAGCAGCGGGACAGAATATGGCTACACCTTC
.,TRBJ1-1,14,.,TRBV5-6,CASSPWTGNTEAFF,TGTGCCAGCAGCCCGTGGACGGGGAACACTGAAGCTTTCTTT
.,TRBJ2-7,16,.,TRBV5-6,CASSLEGPLGRSEQYF,TGTGCCAGCAGCTTGGAGGGCCCCCTGGGGCGAAGCGAGCAGTACTTC
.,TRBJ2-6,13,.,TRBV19,CASNLSGANVLTF,TGTGCCAGTAACCTATCTGGGGCCAACGTCCTGACTTTC
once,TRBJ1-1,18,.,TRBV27,CASSLETPRYTMNTEAFF,TGTGCCAGCAGTTTAGAGACCCCCCGTTATACTATGAACACTGAAGCTTTCTTT
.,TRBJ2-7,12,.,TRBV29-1,CSVRVLGNEQYF,TGCAGCGTGAGAGTCTTGGGGAACGAGCAGTACTTC
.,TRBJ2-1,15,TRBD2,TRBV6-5,CASSIEAGGQNEQFF,TGTGCCAGCAGTATCGAGGCGGGGGGGCAAAATGAGCAGTTCTTC
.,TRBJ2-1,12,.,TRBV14,CASSTAYNEQFF,TGTGCCAGCAGCACCGCTTACAATGAGCAGTTCTTC
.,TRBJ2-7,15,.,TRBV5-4,CASSLPGQGTYEQYF,TGTGCCAGCAGCTTGCCAGGGCAAGGGACCTACGAGCAGTACTTC
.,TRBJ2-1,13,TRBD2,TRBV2,CASRTSGSDEQFF,TGTGCCAGTAGGACTAGTGGAAGCGATGAGCAGTTCTTC
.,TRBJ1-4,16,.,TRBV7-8,CASSLGTGSLNEKLFF,TGTGCCAGCAGCTTAGGAACAGGGTCTTTAAATGAAAAACTGTTTTTT
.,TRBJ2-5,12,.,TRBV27,CASRMNKETQYF,TGTGCCAGCAGAATGAACAAGGAGACCCAGTACTTC
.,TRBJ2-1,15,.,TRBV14,CASSPTGRIDNEQFF,TGTGCCAGCAGCCCCACCGGTCGGATTGACAATGAGCAGTTCTTC
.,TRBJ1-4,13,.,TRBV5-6,CASSLGGNEKLFF,TGTGCCAGCAGCTTAGGGGGTAATGAAAAACTGTTTTTT
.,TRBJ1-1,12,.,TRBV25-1,CASSDTATEAFF,TGTGCCAGCAGTGATACGGCCACTGAAGCTTTCTTT
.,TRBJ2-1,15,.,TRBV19,CASSISVGSYNEQFF,TGTGCCAGTAGTATTAGTGTCGGATCCTACAATGAGCAGTTCTTC
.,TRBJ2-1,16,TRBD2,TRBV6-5,CASSYLAGGVYNEQFF,TGTGCCAGCAGTTACCTAGCGGGAGGGGTCTACAATGAGCAGTTCTTC
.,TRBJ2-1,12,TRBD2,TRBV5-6,CASSLQAGGRFF,TGTGCCAGCAGCTTACAAGCGGGGGGGAGATTCTTC
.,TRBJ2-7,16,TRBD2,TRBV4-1,CASSQVFRDYLYEQYF,TGCGCCAGCAGCCAAGTTTTTAGGGACTACCTCTACGAGCAGTACTTC
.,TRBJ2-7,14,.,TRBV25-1,CASSTKAGGNEQYF,TGTGCCAGCAGCACCAAGGCAGGGGGGAACGAGCAGTACTTC
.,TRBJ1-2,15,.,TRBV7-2,CASSLATGNNYGYTF,TGTGCCAGCAGCTTAGCCACAGGAAATAACTATGGCTACACCTTC
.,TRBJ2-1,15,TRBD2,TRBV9,CASSVAGGWWNEQFF,TGTGCCAGCAGCGTAGCGGGAGGATGGTGGAATGAGCAGTTCTTC
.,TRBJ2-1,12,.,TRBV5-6,CASSLVVNEQFF,TGTGCCAGCAGCTTGGTCGTCAATGAGCAGTTCTTC
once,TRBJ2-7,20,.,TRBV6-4,CANKAFPTPCEGDCSYEQYF,TGTGCCAACAAAGCATTCCCCACCCCTTGTGAGGGGGATTGCTCCTACGAGCAGTACTTC
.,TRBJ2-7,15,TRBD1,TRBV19,CASSIGETGGYEQYF,TGTGCCAGTAGTATAGGAGAGACAGGGGGCTACGAGCAGTACTTC
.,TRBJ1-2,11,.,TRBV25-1,CASSDFFAVTF,TGTGCCAGCAGTGACTTCTTCGCTGTCACCTTC
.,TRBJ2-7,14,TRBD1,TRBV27,CASSPRTGHYEQYF,TGTGCCAGCAGTCCTCGGACAGGACATTACGAGCAGTACTTC
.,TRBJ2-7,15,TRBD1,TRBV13,CASSPGQGASYEQYF,TGTGCCAGCAGCCCGGGACAGGGGGCCTCCTACGAGCAGTACTTC
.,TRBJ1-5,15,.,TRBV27,CASSLVQGPNQPQHF,TGTGCCAGCAGTCTCGTCCAGGGGCCGAATCAGCCCCAGCATTTT
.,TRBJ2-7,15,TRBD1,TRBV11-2,CASSLGWDRSGEQYF,TGTGCCAGCAGCTTAGGGTGGGACAGGTCTGGCGAGCAGTACTTC
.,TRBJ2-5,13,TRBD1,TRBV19,CASHRTGVETQYF,TGTGCCAGTCACCGGACAGGGGTAGAGACCCAGTACTTC
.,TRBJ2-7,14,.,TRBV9,CASSVGTSQVEQYF,TGTGCCAGCAGCGTGGGGACGTCGCAGGTCGAGCAGTACTTC
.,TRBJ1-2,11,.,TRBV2,CASSEAGGYTF,TGTGCCAGCAGTGAAGCGGGTGGCTACACCTTC
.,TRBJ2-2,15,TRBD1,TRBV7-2,CASSPGTGAAGELFF,TGTGCCAGCAGCCCCGGGACAGGGGCCGCCGGGGAGCTGTTTTTT
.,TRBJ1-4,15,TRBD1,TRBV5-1,CASSTKTGINEKLFF,TGCGCCAGCAGCACAAAGACAGGGATTAATGAAAAACTGTTTTTT
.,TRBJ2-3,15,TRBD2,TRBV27,CASSLSAGSTDTQYF,TGTGCCAGCAGTTTATCAGCGGGGAGCACAGATACGCAGTATTTT
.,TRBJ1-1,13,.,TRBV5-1,CASSGRADTEAFF,TGCGCCAGCAGTGGCAGGGCCGACACTGAAGCTTTCTTT
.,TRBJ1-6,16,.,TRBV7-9,CASSLGAGALNSPLHF,TGTGCCAGCAGCTTAGGCGCGGGGGCGCTTAATTCACCCCTCCACTTT
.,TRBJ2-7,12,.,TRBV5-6,CASSFGAYEQYF,TGTGCCAGCAGCTTTGGGGCCTACGAGCAGTACTTC
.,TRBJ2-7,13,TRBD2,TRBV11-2,CASSLGPGLAHHF,TGTGCCAGCAGCTTAGGTCCGGGACTAGCTCATCACTTC
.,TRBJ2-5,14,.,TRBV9,CASSLGREKETQYF,TGTGCCAGCAGCTTGGGCAGGGAAAAAGAGACCCAGTACTTC
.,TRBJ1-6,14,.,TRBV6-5,CASSYGSPNSPLHF,TGTGCCAGCAGTTACGGTTCTCCTAATTCACCCCTCCACTTT
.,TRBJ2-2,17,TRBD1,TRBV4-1,CASSPLGTGRHTGELFF,TGCGCCAGCAGCCCCCTAGGGACAGGGAGGCACACCGGGGAGCTGTTTTTT
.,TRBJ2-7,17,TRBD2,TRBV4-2,CASSQFREGGSVDEQYF,TGTGCCAGCAGCCAATTTAGGGAGGGCGGGAGTGTGGACGAGCAGTACTTC
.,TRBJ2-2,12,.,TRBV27,CASLGWAGELFF,TGTGCCAGCCTCGGTTGGGCCGGGGAGCTGTTTTTT